What follows are 5 T cell receptor beta chains derived from one specimen sequenced in a study of cytomegalovirus exposure and HLA in healthy donors. PCR involved 60 Vbeta and 13 Jbeta primers. Clones were sequenced by immunoSEQ multiplex PCR, and TCRdb holds only the in-frame ones, with some missing. The sample lists about 150,000 clones, roughly 80% occurring once. The sequencing sample was made of PBMCs. These receptors were collected from a human donor in good health.

This clone was recorded only once. The rearrangement links TRBV6-6 to TRBJ2-3, with 10 bases lining up with TRBD1. The J segment lost 2 bases and the V segment lost 4 bases, leaving 3 bases of the junction unmatched. The CDR3 is 15 amino acids. Germline V gives CDR1 MNHNY, CDR2 SVGAGI (reference sequence). The CDR3 coding sequence is TGTGCCAGCAGTTCTGGGACAGGGGTCACAGATACGCAGTATTTT. This gives the protein CASSSGTGVTDTQYF.

The rearrangement links TRBV18 to TRBJ1-1; perhaps TRBD1 as D (6 bases). This CDR3 is 12 amino acids long. The germline gives CDR1 KGHSH, CDR2 LQKENI. Between the trimmed V and J ends, which lost 1 base and 8 bases, there was a span of 8 bases. The CDR3: CASSPQDREAFF. The DNA for the CDR3 is TGTGCCAGCTCACCACAAGACAGGGAAGCTTTCTTT.

The rearrangement joins TRBV5-1 to TRBJ2-4; tentative D call: TRBD2 (6 bases). Germline CDR1 and CDR2: SGHRS and YFSETQ. Trimming pared 3 bases from V and 3 bases from J, leaving 10 bases between. The CDR3 has 14 amino acids. CDR3 loop: CASSSDGGKNIQYF. CDR3 bases: TGCGCCAGCAGCTCGGACGGGGGCAAAAACATTCAGTACTTC.

This rearrangement joins TRBV27 to TRBJ1-1; tentative D call: TRBD1 (6 bases). CDR1 and CDR2 (germline): MNHEY, SMNVEV (reference sequence). CDR3 length: 15 residues. The V end was cut by 7 bases, the J end by 0 bases, with 15 bases between. CDR3 coding DNA: TGTGCCAGCAATTCGGCAGGGGACATGAACACTGAAGCTTTCTTT. Its protein is CASNSAGDMNTEAFF.

The rearrangement uses TRBV7-2 and TRBJ1-1; D gene uncertain. V shed 6 bases and J shed 0 bases, with 8 bases lying between them. CDR1 and CDR2 (germline): SGHTA, FQGNSA. CDR3 length equals 13 residues. DNA of the CDR3: TGTGCCAGCAGTCAACTTATGAACACTGAAGCTTTCTTT. This translates into CASSQLMNTEAFF.